There are a few counts of the clone carrying this T cell receptor (beta chain). In germline, CDR1 is DFQATT, CDR2 SNEGSKA (reference sequence). This CDR3 is built from 15 residues. V was clipped by 3 bases and J by 5 bases, with 19 bases between them. TCRdb reprocessed the 5' RACE reads via MiXCR and lists one record per CDR3 protein. Here the sample spans 700,000 to 950,000 distinct CDR3 sequences, 10% to 15% being singletons. These data come from a study of identical twins. The same data also contributed to another study, on yellow fever vaccine responses in identical twins.

This TCR derives from a woman under 30 in good health. The chain carries TRBV20-1 and TRBJ1-1; D is possibly TRBD1 (5 bases). The sequencing input was PBMCs. CDR3 protein: CSARFSQVGRTEAFF. The CDR3 DNA sequence: TGCAGTGCTAGGTTCTCCCAGGTGGGACGTACTGAAGCTTTCTTT.